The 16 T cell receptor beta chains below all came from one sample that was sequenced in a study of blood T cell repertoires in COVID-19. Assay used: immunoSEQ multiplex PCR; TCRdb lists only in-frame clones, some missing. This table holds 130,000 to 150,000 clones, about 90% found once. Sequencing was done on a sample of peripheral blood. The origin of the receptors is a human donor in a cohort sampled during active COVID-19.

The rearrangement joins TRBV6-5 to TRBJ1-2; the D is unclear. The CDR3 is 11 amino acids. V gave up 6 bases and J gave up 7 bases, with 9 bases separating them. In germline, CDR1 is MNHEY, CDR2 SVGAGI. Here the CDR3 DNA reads TGTGCCAGCAGGCGAGACTTTGGCTACACCTTC. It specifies CASRRDFGYTF.

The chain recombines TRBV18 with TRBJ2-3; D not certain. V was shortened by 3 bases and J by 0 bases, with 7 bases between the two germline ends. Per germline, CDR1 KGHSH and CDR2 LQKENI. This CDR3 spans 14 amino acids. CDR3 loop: CASSPAASTDTQYF. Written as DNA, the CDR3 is TGTGCCAGCTCACCCGCAGCGAGCACAGATACGCAGTATTTT. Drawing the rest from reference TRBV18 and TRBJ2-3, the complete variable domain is NAGVMQNPRHLVRRRGQEARLRCSPMKGHSHVYWYRQLPEEGLKFMVYLQKENIIDESGMPKERFSAEFPKEGPSILRIQQVVRGDSAAYFCASSPAASTDTQYFGPGTRLTVL.

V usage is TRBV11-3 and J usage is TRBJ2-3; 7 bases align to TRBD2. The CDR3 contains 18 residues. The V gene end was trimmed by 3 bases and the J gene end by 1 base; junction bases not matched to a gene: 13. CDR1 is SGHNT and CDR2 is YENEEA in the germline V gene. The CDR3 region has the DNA TGTGCCAGCAGCTTCAGGGTTTGTGGAGGACTAGGCACAGATACGCAGTATTTT. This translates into CASSFRVCGGLGTDTQYF.

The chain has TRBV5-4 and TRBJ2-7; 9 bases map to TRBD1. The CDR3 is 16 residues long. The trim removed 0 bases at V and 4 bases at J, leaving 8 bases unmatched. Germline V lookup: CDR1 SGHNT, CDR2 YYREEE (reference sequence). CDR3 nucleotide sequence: TGTGCCAGCAGCTTGGCCAAGGGACAGGGTACTTACGAGCAGTACTTC. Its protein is CASSLAKGQGTYEQYF.

The CDR3 protein is CASSLRLAGAVGELFF. The DNA of the CDR3 is TGTGCCAGCAGTCTCAGACTAGCGGGAGCGGTCGGGGAGCTGTTTTTT. The V and J genes are TRBV5-8 and TRBJ2-2, with 12 bases that match TRBD2. The CDR3 extends over 16 amino acids. V lost 5 bases to trimming and J lost 7 bases; unmatched junction nucleotides: 9. Germline lookup yields CDR1 SGHTS and CDR2 YDEGEE.

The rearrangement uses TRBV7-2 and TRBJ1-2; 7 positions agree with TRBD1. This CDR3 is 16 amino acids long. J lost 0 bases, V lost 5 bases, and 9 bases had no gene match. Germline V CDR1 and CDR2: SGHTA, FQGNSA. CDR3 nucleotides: TGTGCCAGCAGCGAACAGGGGACGACTCCTAACTATGGCTACACCTTC. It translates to CASSEQGTTPNYGYTF.

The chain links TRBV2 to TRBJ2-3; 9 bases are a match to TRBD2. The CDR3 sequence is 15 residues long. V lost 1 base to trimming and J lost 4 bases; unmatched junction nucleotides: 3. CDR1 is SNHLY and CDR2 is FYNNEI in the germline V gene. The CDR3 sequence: CASSEGSGRADTQYF. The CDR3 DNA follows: TGTGCCAGCAGTGAAGGTAGCGGGAGAGCAGATACGCAGTATTTT.

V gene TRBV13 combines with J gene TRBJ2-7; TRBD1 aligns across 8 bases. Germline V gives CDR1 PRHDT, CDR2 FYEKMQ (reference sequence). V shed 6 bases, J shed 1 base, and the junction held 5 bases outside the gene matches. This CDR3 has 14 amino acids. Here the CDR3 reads CASRRQGTSYEQYF. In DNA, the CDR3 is TGTGCCAGCAGACGACAGGGGACGTCCTACGAGCAGTACTTC.

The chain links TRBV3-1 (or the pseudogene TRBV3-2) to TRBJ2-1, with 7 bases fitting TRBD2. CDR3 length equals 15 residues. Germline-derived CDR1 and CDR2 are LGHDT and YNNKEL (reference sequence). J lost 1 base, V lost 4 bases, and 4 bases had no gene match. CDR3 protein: CASSPGGGSYNEQFF. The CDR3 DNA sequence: TGTGCCAGCAGCCCTGGGGGGGGTTCCTACAATGAGCAGTTCTTC.

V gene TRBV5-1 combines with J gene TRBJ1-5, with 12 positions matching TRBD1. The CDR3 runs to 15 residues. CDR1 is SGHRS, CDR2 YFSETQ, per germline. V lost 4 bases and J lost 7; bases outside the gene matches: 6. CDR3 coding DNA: TGCGCCAGCAGCCTGGGACAGGGGGCCGGGCAGCCCCAGCATTTT. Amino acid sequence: CASSLGQGAGQPQHF.

CDR3 nucleotide sequence: TGCGCCAGCAGCTCTACCGGGACAGGGATCATCTATGGCTACACCTTC. It codes for CASSSTGTGIIYGYTF. The chain combines TRBV5-1 with TRBJ1-2, with 9 nucleotides matching TRBD1. The CDR3 totals 16 residues. After removal of 3 bases from V and 4 bases from J, the junction contained 10 bases not matched to a gene. Germline CDR1 is SGHRS and CDR2 is YFSETQ.

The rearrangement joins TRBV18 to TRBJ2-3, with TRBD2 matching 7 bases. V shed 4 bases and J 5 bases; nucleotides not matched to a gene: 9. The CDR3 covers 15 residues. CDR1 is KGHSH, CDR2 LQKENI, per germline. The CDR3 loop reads CASSLPSGVGDTQYF. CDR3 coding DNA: TGTGCCAGCTCACTACCGAGCGGGGTGGGAGATACGCAGTATTTT.

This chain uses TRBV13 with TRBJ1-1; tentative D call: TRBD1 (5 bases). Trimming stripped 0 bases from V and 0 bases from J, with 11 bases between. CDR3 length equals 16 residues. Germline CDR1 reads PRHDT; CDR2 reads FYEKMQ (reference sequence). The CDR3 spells CASSLGQDYMNTEAFF. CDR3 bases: TGTGCCAGCAGCTTAGGACAGGATTATATGAACACTGAAGCTTTCTTT.

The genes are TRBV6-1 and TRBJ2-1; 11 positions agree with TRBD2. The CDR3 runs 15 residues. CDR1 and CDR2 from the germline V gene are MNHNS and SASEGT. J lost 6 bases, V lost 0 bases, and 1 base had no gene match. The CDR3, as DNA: TGTGCCAGCAGTGAAGCCACTAGCGGGGGCAATGAGCAGTTCTTC. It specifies CASSEATSGGNEQFF.

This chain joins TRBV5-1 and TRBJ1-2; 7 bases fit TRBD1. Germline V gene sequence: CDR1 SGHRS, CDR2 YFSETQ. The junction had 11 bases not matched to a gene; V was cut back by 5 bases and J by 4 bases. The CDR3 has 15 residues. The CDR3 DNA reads TGCGCCAGCAGTATCACCAGGGGGAGCGCCTATGGCTACACCTTC. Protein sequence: CASSITRGSAYGYTF.

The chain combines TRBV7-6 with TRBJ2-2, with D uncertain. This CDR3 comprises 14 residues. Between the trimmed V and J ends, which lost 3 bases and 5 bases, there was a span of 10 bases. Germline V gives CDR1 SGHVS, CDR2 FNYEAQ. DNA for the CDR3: TGTGCCAGCAGCTTTTCCGGGTCTACCGGGGAGCTGTTTTTT. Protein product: CASSFSGSTGELFF.